This T cell receptor (beta chain) was sequenced for a study of blood T cell repertoires in COVID-19. At the level of the study: Specimens from acute and convalescent COVID-19 originated in the United States, Italy and Spain. PBMCs, B-cell-depleted T cells, or T cells provided the cDNA or gDNA that made up the material.

Germline loops: CDR1 SGHRS, CDR2 YFSETQ. V shed 0 bases, J shed 0 bases, and the junction held 2 bases outside the gene matches. The CDR3 covers 16 residues. In the source study's methods: Reference gene primer amplification in the assay estimated nucleated cell counts. Measured with immunoSEQ multiplex PCR; TCRdb has only the in-frame clones, and not every one. Clonal size and the V and J genes are those of that table, whereas D and trimming came from the DNA. Altogether roughly 4,700 clones are present, about 80% being singletons, with the ten largest covering around 15%. The V and J genes are TRBV5-1 and TRBJ1-1; 10 nucleotides match TRBD1. This receptor was taken from a man between 65 and 85 years old with active COVID-19. Source material: peripheral blood. The CDR3 sequence is CASSLATGGLNTEAFF. In DNA, the CDR3 is TGCGCCAGCAGCTTGGCGACAGGGGGCCTGAACACTGAAGCTTTCTTT.